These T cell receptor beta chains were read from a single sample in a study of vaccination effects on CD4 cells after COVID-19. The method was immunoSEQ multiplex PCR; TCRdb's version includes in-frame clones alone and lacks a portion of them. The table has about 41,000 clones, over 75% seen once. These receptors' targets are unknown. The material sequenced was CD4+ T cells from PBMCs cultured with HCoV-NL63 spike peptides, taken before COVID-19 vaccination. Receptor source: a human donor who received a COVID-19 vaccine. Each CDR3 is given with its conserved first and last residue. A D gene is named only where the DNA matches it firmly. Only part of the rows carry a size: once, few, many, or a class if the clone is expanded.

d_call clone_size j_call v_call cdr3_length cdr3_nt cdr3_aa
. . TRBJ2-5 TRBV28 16 TGTGCCAGCAGTCCCTCGTACATACATACCCAAGAGACCCAGTACTTC CASSPSYIHTQETQYF
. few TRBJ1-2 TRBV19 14 TGTGCCAGTAGTACGGACGGAGCTAACTATGGCTACACCTTC CASSTDGANYGYTF
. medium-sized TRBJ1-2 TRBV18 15 TGTGCCAGCTCACAGTCGCAAGTCGATAACTATGGCTACACCTTC CASSQSQVDNYGYTF
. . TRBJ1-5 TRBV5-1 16 TGCGCCAGCAGCTTGGAGGGGATTTATAGCAATCAGCCCCAGCATTTT CASSLEGIYSNQPQHF
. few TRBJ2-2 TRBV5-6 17 TGTGCCAGCAGCTTGGTCGTTGGAGGACCGCTCACCGGGGAGCTGTTTTTT CASSLVVGGPLTGELFF
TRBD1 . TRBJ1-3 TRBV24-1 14 TGTGCCACCAGTTCGGGCAGGGGGTTTAACACCATATATTTT CATSSGRGFNTIYF
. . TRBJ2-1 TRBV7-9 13 TGTGCCAGCAGCCTCATATCTCGAGGTGAGCAGTTCTTC CASSLISRGEQFF
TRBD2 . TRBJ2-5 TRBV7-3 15 TGTGCCAGCAGCTCGGGACTAGCGGGGGAAGAGACCCAGTACTTC CASSSGLAGEETQYF
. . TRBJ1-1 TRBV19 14 TGTGCCAGTAGTCTCCGACTGGGGGGCACTGAAGCTTTCTTT CASSLRLGGTEAFF
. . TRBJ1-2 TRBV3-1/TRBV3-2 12 TGTGCCAGCAGCCAAGTTAACTATGGCTACACCTTC CASSQVNYGYTF
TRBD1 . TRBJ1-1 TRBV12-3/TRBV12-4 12 TGTGCCAGCAGTTTAGTCGGGACAGTAGCTTTCTTT CASSLVGTVAFF
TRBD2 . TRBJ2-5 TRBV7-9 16 TGTGCCAGCCGGGGGAGACTAGCGGGTCCCCAAGAGACCCAGTACTTC CASRGRLAGPQETQYF
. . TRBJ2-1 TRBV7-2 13 TGTGCCAGCAGCCGACGGGGGCCCAATGAGCAGTTCTTC CASSRRGPNEQFF
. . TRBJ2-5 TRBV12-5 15 TGTGCTAGTTCCTTGGGGATTCTGCCCCAAGAGACCCAGTACTTC CASSLGILPQETQYF
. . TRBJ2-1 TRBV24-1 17 TGTGCCACCAGTGAATCCGGGACGTCGATAGCTTACAATGAGCAGTTCTTC CATSESGTSIAYNEQFF
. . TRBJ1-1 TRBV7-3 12 TGTGCCAGCGGAAGGGGAGGGGGTCCGGCTTTCTTT CASGRGGGPAFF
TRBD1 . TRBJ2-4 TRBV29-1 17 TGCAGCGTTGTGAGGGACAGCGATTACCTAGCCAAAAACATTCAGTACTTC CSVVRDSDYLAKNIQYF
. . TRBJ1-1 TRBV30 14 TGTGCCTGGAGGAAGGGGGGTATGAACACTGAAGCTTTCTTT CAWRKGGMNTEAFF
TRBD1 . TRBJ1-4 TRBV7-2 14 TGTGCCAGCAGCTTAGCCTCCTCCGGGACAGTACTGTTTTTT CASSLASSGTVLFF
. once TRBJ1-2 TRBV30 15 TGTGCCTGGAGTGCCTCTCGCCAGTCAGCCTATGGCTACACCTTC CAWSASRQSAYGYTF
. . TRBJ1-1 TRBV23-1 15 TGCGCCAGCAGTCGAGGGGTGGACAGGAACACTGAAGCTTTCTTT CASSRGVDRNTEAFF
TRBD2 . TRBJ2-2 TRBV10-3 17 TGTGCCATCAGTGATCCCACTAGCGGGGGACCCACCGGGGAGCTGTTTTTT CAISDPTSGGPTGELFF
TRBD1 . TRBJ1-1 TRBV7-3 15 TGTGCCAGCAGCGCCCAGGGGGCGCAGAACACTGAAGCTTTCTTT CASSAQGAQNTEAFF
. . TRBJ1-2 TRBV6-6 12 TGTGCCAGCAGGGGGTCGGACTATGGCTACACCTTC CASRGSDYGYTF
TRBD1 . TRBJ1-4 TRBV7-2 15 TGTGCCAGCAGTCTACAGGGGGCATCTAATGAAAAACTGTTTTTT CASSLQGASNEKLFF
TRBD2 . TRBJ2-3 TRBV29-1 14 TGCAGCGTTGTGACTAGCGCTGGGGCAGATACGCAGTATTTT CSVVTSAGADTQYF
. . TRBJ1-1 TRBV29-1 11 TGCAGCGTGAGACGGTCGTTTGTCGATTTCTTT CSVRRSFVDFF
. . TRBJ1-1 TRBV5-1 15 TGCGCCAGCAGCCGTACCCTGGAACTGAACACTGAAGCTTTCTTT CASSRTLELNTEAFF
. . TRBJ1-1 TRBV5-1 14 TGCGCCAGCAGCTTGGGGCGGGGGGGGACTGAAGCTTTCTTT CASSLGRGGTEAFF
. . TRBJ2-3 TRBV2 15 TGTGCCAGCAGTGTTCCAGGGTATAGCACAGATACGCAGTATTTT CASSVPGYSTDTQYF
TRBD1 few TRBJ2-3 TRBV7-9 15 TGTGCCAGCAGCCCGTGGACAGGGGGAACAGATACGCAGTATTTT CASSPWTGGTDTQYF
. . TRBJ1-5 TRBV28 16 TGTGCCAGCAGTTCCGCCAAGCGACAGATTCATCAGCCCCAGCATTTT CASSSAKRQIHQPQHF
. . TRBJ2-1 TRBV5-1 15 TGCGCCAGCAGCTTGATCGACAGCTCCTACAATGAGCAGTTCTTC CASSLIDSSYNEQFF
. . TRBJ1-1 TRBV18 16 TGTGCCAGCTCACCATCCCAGGCTTCGGGTCGGACTGAAGCTTTCTTT CASSPSQASGRTEAFF
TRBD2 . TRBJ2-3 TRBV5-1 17 TGCGCCAGCAGCCCACTGGGGATAGGCGGGGGGTCGAATACGCAGTATTTT CASSPLGIGGGSNTQYF
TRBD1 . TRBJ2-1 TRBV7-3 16 TGTGCCAGCAGCTTCGGGACAGGGTCCCGATTCGATGAGCAGTTCTTC CASSFGTGSRFDEQFF
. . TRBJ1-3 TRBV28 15 TGTGCCAGCCTCACCGCGCCCCTCTCTGGAAACACCATATATTTT CASLTAPLSGNTIYF
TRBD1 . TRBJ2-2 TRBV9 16 TGTGCCAGCAGCGAGAGGACAGGGCTTAACACCGGGGAGCTGTTTTTT CASSERTGLNTGELFF
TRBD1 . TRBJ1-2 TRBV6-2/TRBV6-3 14 TGTGCCAGCAGTCCCTGGGACAGGGAACGTGGCTACACCTTC CASSPWDRERGYTF
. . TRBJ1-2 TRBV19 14 TGTGCCAGTAGTATAGAGGAGGCGGCCTATGGCTACACCTTC CASSIEEAAYGYTF
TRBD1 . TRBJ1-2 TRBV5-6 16 TGTGCCAGCAGCTCGCCGGGACAGGCCTTGACTGTGAGCTACACCTTC CASSSPGQALTVSYTF
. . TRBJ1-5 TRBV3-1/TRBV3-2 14 TGTGCCAGCAGCCTTCGGTCTAGCAATCAGCCCCAGCATTTT CASSLRSSNQPQHF
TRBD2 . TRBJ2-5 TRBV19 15 TGTGCCACCCGGGCAAGTAGCGGGGCTCAAGAGACCCAGTACTTC CATRASSGAQETQYF
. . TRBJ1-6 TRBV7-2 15 TGTGCCAGCACCCTGCGGAACAGGGAGCGATCACCCCTCCACTTT CASTLRNRERSPLHF
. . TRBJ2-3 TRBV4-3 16 TGCGCCAGCAGCCAAGATAGTAGTCGGGGCACAGATACGCAGTATTTT CASSQDSSRGTDTQYF
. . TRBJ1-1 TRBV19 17 TGTGCCAGTAGTATAGATAAGGAGGGGCGACGGAACACTGAAGCTTTCTTT CASSIDKEGRRNTEAFF
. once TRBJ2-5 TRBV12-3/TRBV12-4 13 TGTGCCAGCAGTTTTTCGCGAGGGGAGACCCAGTACTTC CASSFSRGETQYF
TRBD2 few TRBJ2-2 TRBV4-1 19 TGCGCCAGCAGCCTGCTTAGGGGGATGGTAGCGGGGATCACCGGGGAGCTGTTTTTT CASSLLRGMVAGITGELFF
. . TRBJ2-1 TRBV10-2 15 TGCGCCAGCAGTGAGCGACGGGGGGCCTACGATGAGCAGTTCTTC CASSERRGAYDEQFF
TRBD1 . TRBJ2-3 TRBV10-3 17 TGTGCCATCAGTGACCCCGGGACAGCAACACCCACAGATACGCAGTATTTT CAISDPGTATPTDTQYF
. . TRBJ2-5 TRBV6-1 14 TGTGCCAGCAGTGAAGACAGGGAACAAGAGACCCAGTACTTC CASSEDREQETQYF
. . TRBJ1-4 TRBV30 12 TGTGCCTGGAGTTTCTCGGGGGGGAAACTGTTTTTT CAWSFSGGKLFF
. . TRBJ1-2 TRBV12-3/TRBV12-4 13 TGTGCCAGCAGTTTTCTTTTGGACCCACCCGACACCTTC CASSFLLDPPDTF
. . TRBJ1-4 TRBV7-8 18 TGTGCCAGCAGCTTAGTTATAGGGGCAACAGGGACGAATGAAAAACTGTTTTTT CASSLVIGATGTNEKLFF
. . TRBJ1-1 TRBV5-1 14 TGCGCCAGCAGCTTGGCCCTATCCCCAACTGAAGCTTTCTTT CASSLALSPTEAFF
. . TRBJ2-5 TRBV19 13 TGTGCCAGTAGTATTCAGCGAGAGGGAACCCAGTACTTC CASSIQREGTQYF
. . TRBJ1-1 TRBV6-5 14 TGTGCCAGCAGTCTGGGTGCTAGGAACACTGAAGCTTTCTTT CASSLGARNTEAFF